This T cell receptor beta chain derives from a study of multiple sclerosis patients with progressive multifocal leukoencephalopathy. This CDR3 region has 16 residues. Germline CDR1 is SGHTA and CDR2 is FQGNSA. With 1 base removed from V and 5 bases from J, the gap between germline ends came to 17 bases. The time point: time of PML onset. PML was diagnosed clinically and by MRI, then confirmed by JC virus DNA in cerebrospinal fluid. Natalizumab-treated patients developed PML between roughly 16 and 56 months into natalizumab therapy. T3 refers to blood collected at the onset of PML. Sequenced by immunoSEQ multiplex PCR; TCRdb stores in-frame clones only, minus some. The table shows 25,000 to 35,000 clones, with approximately 84% occurring only once.

This chain links TRBV7-2 with TRBJ2-5; D might be TRBD1 (5 bases). The specimen comprised PBMCs, sampled from a patient treated with natalizumab. The receptor was derived from a human donor with progressive multifocal leukoencephalopathy. CDR3 amino acids: CASSLVRIRAGETQYF. The DNA of the CDR3 is TGTGCCAGCAGCTTAGTACGAATCAGGGCCGGGGAGACCCAGTACTTC.